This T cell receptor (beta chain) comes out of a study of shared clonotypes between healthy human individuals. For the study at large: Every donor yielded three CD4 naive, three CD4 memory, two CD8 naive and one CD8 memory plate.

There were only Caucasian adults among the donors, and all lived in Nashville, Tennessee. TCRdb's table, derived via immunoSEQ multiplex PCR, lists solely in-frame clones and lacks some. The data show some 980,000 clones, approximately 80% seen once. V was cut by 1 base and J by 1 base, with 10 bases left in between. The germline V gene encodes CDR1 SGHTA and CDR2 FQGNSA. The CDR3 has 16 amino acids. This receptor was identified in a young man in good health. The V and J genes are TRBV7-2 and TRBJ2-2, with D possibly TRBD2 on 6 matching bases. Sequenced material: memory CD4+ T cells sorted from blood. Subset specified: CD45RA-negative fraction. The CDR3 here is CASSLDNSGNTGELFF. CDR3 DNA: TGTGCCAGCAGCTTAGATAATAGCGGGAACACCGGGGAGCTGTTTTTT.